These 26 T cell receptor beta chains were sequenced from one sample in a study of early T cells in non-severe SARS-CoV-2 infection. One entry per CDR3 protein, called by TCRdb with MiXCR from the 5' RACE reads. The table includes about 71,000 distinct CDR3 sequences, around 12% detected once. This specimen was whole blood, taken at baseline. The receptors originated from an adult who was a healthcare worker with PCR-confirmed SARS-CoV-2 infection or an uninfected control (not recorded which).

This clonotype was counted only a few times. This chain connects TRBV7-6 to TRBJ1-5, with D tentatively TRBD1 (5 bases). Germline loops: CDR1 SGHVS, CDR2 FNYEAQ. CDR3 length: 15 amino acids. V lost 5 bases to trimming and J lost 7 bases, with 18 bases between them. The CDR3 spells CASSPAGGMRQPQHF. The CDR3 coding sequence is TGTGCCAGCAGCCCTGCCGGGGGTATGAGGCAGCCCCAGCATTTT.

As for this clonotype: This likely comes from a read error, as the CDR3 has no conserved phenylalanine or tryptophan at its end. The J gene is TRBJ1-1, the V gene TRBV29-1, with a possible D match to TRBD1 (6 bases). This CDR3 is built from 13 residues. Per germline, CDR1 SQVTM and CDR2 ANQGSEA. Trimming removed 6 bases from V and 0 bases from J, with 11 bases in between. CDR3 nucleotides: TGCAGCGTGGCAGGGGTTTTGAACACTGAAGCTTTCTTG. Translation gives CSVAGVLNTEAFL.

The chain links TRBV3-1 to TRBJ2-7, with D maybe TRBD1 (5 bases). CDR3 length: 13 residues. Germline-derived CDR1 and CDR2 are LGHDT and YNNKEL (reference sequence). V was cut by 8 bases and J by 2 bases, with 13 bases left in between. CDR3 region: CASAHRYAYEQYF. CDR3 bases: TGTGCCAGCGCCCACAGGTACGCCTACGAGCAGTACTTC.

This clonotype showed up many times. This chain uses TRBV14 with TRBJ2-7; a possible D gene is TRBD2 (5 bases). CDR1 SGHDN and CDR2 FVKESK come from the germline V gene. Trimming stripped 0 bases from V and 1 base from J, with 16 bases between. There are 17 residues in the CDR3. The CDR3 DNA follows: TGTGCCAGCAGCCAAGATCTTTCGCCGGGATATTCCTACGAGCAGTACTTC. Translated: CASSQDLSPGYSYEQYF.

This clonotype was observed many times. The V gene is TRBV14, the J gene TRBJ1-5; 9 bases align to TRBD1. This CDR3 has 18 residues. Looked up from germline, CDR1 is SGHDN and CDR2 is FVKESK. V was pared by 10 bases and J by 7 bases, with 23 bases of the junction left unmatched. The CDR3 sequence: CANGNRGRGGYVFQPQHF. The CDR3 nucleotides are TGTGCCAACGGGAACAGGGGGCGCGGAGGGTATGTGTTCCAGCCCCAGCATTTT.

DNA for the CDR3: TGCGCCAGCAGCCAAGGGACTAGTGGCTATGGCTACACCTTC. Its protein product is CASSQGTSGYGYTF. The chain joins TRBV4-3 to TRBJ1-2; no clear D. Trimming shortened V by 1 base and J by 4 bases, and 10 bases separated the two germline ends. This CDR3 is built from 14 residues. The germline V gene has CDR1 LGHNA and CDR2 YSLEER.

This chain links TRBV2 with TRBJ1-1, with 7 positions matching TRBD1. With V trimmed by 6 bases and J by 7 bases, 5 bases remained unmatched. The CDR3 has 12 residues. In germline, CDR1 is SNHLY, CDR2 FYNNEI. The CDR3 loop is CASRGTGDEAFF. DNA for the CDR3: TGTGCCAGCAGGGGAACAGGGGATGAAGCTTTCTTT.

The V and J genes are TRBV7-2 and TRBJ2-5, with D hard to call. CDR1 SGHTA and CDR2 FQGNSA come from the germline V gene. The CDR3 length is 16 residues. Trimming took off 5 bases at V and 8 bases at J, with 24 bases between the two ends. The CDR3 is CASSPTPSSAARTQYF. The CDR3 DNA reads TGTGCCAGCAGCCCTACTCCCTCCTCGGCCGCGAGAACCCAGTACTTC.

The rearrangement uses TRBV27 and TRBJ1-5; D is unclear. The germline V gene encodes CDR1 MNHEY and CDR2 SMNVEV (reference sequence). Trimming shortened V by 5 bases and J by 2 bases, and 7 bases separated the two germline ends. This CDR3 contains 13 residues. The CDR3 is CASSLHGNQPQHF. The CDR3 bases are TGTGCCAGCAGTCTCCATGGCAATCAGCCCCAGCATTTT.

This chain connects TRBV6-5 to TRBJ1-4, with D perhaps TRBD1 (6 bases). CDR1 MNHEY and CDR2 SVGAGI come from the germline V gene. The CDR3 totals 16 residues. The V and J ends lost 6 bases and 8 bases respectively, with 22 bases between them. The DNA of the CDR3 is TGTGCCAGCAGCCCGATCGAGACAGGACGTGGCGAAAAACTGTTTTTT. It yields the protein CASSPIETGRGEKLFF.

The rearrangement joins TRBV12-3 or TRBV12-4 to TRBJ2-7; the D is unclear. The V end was cut by 1 base, the J end by 4 bases, with 8 bases between. The CDR3 runs 13 residues. CDR3 loop: CASSLEAEYEQYF. The CDR3 region has the DNA TGTGCCAGCAGTTTAGAGGCGGAGTACGAGCAGTACTTC.

The chain uses TRBV25-1 and TRBJ1-2; 9 nucleotides match TRBD1. The germline V gene has CDR1 MGHDK and CDR2 SYGVNS. The V segment lost 1 base and the J segment 0 bases; nucleotides outside the gene matches: 12. The CDR3 length is 19 residues. The CDR3 DNA reads TGTGCCAGCAGTGAATTTCTAACGGACAGGGGTTCCGCTAACTATGGCTACACCTTC. Translation gives CASSEFLTDRGSANYGYTF.

This clonotype has only a few counts. This sequence joins TRBV2 and TRBJ1-5, with TRBD1 identical over 7 bases. Germline assignment: CDR1 SNHLY and CDR2 FYNNEI. J gave up 7 bases and V 2 bases, and 8 bases lay outside the gene matches. The CDR3 spans 15 residues. The CDR3 sequence is CASSEHRGLRQPQHF. CDR3 DNA: TGTGCCAGCAGTGAACACAGGGGTCTTAGGCAGCCCCAGCATTTT.

This clonotype was seen a few times. The chain couples TRBV20-1 to TRBJ1-1; D uncertain. V was clipped by 1 base and J by 1 base, with 4 bases between them. The CDR3 extends over 12 amino acids. CDR1 and CDR2 (germline): DFQATT, SNEGSKA (reference sequence). The CDR3 is CSARGGNTEAFF. CDR3 in DNA: TGCAGTGCTAGAGGAGGGAACACTGAAGCTTTCTTT.

This clonotype was picked up many times. The CDR3 region is CASRRDPGNEQFF. The CDR3, as DNA: TGTGCCAGCCGCCGGGACCCGGGCAATGAGCAGTTCTTC. This chain links TRBV3-1 with TRBJ2-1, with D perhaps given as TRBD1 or TRBD2 (5 bases each). Germline V CDR1 and CDR2: LGHDT, YNNKEL (reference sequence). This CDR3 is built from 13 residues. V was cut by 8 bases and J by 6 bases, with 14 bases left in between.

J is TRBJ2-1 and V is TRBV11-2; 7 bases match TRBD2. CDR3 length equals 17 residues. Trimming cost V 1 base and J 6 bases; bases outside gene matches: 12. Germline V gives CDR1 SGHAT, CDR2 FQNNGV. The CDR3 is CASSLGPGVAGSNEQFF. The CDR3 bases are TGTGCCAGCAGCTTAGGCCCGGGGGTAGCGGGCTCCAATGAGCAGTTCTTC.

V is TRBV7-2 and J is TRBJ2-7; no firm D call. Deletions cut 1 base from V and 4 bases from J, with 11 bases between. This CDR3 has 14 amino acids. CDR1 and CDR2 from the germline V gene are SGHTA and FQGNSA. The CDR3 here is CASSLELGTYEQYF. In DNA, the CDR3 is TGTGCCAGCAGCTTAGAATTAGGCACATACGAGCAGTACTTC.

The chain joins TRBV20-1 to TRBJ1-2; D is ambiguous. V lost 4 bases to trimming and J lost 3 bases, with 6 bases between them. Germline-derived CDR1 and CDR2 are DFQATT and SNEGSKA (reference sequence). The CDR3 consists of 11 residues. The DNA for the CDR3 is TGCAGTGCTACCGGGGACTATGGCTACACCTTC. Its protein product is CSATGDYGYTF.

This clonotype was found a few times. The gene calls are TRBV20-1 and TRBJ1-2; D call uncertain. Germline V lookup: CDR1 DFQATT, CDR2 SNEGSKA (reference sequence). V shed 3 bases and J shed 0 bases, with 5 bases lying between them. The CDR3 is made up of 12 amino acids. The CDR3 nucleotides read TGCAGTGCTAGTAATTCTAACTATGGCTACACCTTC. It specifies CSASNSNYGYTF.

The chain combines TRBV6-5 with TRBJ1-4, with 8 bases aligning to TRBD1. V trimming: 0 bases; J trimming: 8 bases; junction bases outside the gene matches: 8. Looked up from germline, CDR1 is MNHEY and CDR2 is SVGAGI. The length of the CDR3 is 16 residues. Here the CDR3 DNA reads TGTGCCAGCAGTTACTCGAGGGGACAGGAGATCGAAAAACTGTTTTTT. This codes for CASSYSRGQEIEKLFF.

V usage is TRBV11-2 and J usage is TRBJ2-7; D gene unclear. CDR3 length: 11 residues. Germline V CDR1 and CDR2: SGHAT, FQNNGV. The V end was cut by 5 bases, the J end by 7 bases, with 9 bases between. The chain's CDR3 is CASSPTQEQYF. The CDR3 DNA follows: TGTGCCAGCAGCCCCACTCAGGAGCAGTACTTC.

This clonotype was counted between two and nine times. The J gene is TRBJ1-5, the V gene TRBV4-1; D not certain. CDR3 length: 13 amino acids. Germline loops: CDR1 MGHRA, CDR2 YSYEKL. V gave up 4 bases and J gave up 5 bases, with 9 bases separating them. In DNA form, the CDR3 reads TGCGCCAGCAGCCGCGGTTACGATCAGCCCCAGCATTTT. It yields the protein CASSRGYDQPQHF.

This clonotype has only a few counts. This chain joins TRBV11-2 and TRBJ2-5, with TRBD2 matching 14 bases. This CDR3 spans 18 amino acids. The J segment lost 6 bases and the V segment lost 5 bases, leaving 14 bases of the junction unmatched. CDR1 SGHAT and CDR2 FQNNGV come from the germline V gene. Here the CDR3 reads CASSLGTSGGYPVQTQYF. CDR3 in DNA: TGTGCCAGCAGCCTCGGGACTAGCGGGGGTTATCCAGTCCAGACCCAGTACTTC.

The chain links TRBV1 to TRBJ2-7; the table's D call, TRBD2, has no DNA check behind it. TRBV1 has pseudogene status. The CDR3 totals 18 residues. DNA of the CDR3: TGCACCAGCAGCCAACCCAACCTTATAGCGGGGGGGTGGTACGAGCAGTACTTC. Encoded protein: CTSSQPNLIAGGWYEQYF.

In its sample, this clonotype was seen a few times. V is TRBV4-1 and J is TRBJ2-2; maybe TRBD1 (5 bases). The CDR3 extends over 15 amino acids. V was shortened by 0 bases and J by 6 bases, with 11 bases between the two germline ends. Germline lookup yields CDR1 MGHRA and CDR2 YSYEKL. The CDR3 bases are TGCGCCAGCAGCCAAGAGAGGCTAGGGGCCGGGGAGCTGTTTTTT. Translating gives CASSQERLGAGELFF.

This clonotype has ten or more counts. The chain combines TRBV28 with TRBJ2-6; D perhaps matches TRBD1 (6 bases). The CDR3 has 16 residues. With 3 bases removed from V and 2 bases from J, the gap between germline ends came to 11 bases. CDR1 MDHEN and CDR2 SYDVKM come from the germline V gene. The CDR3 DNA sequence: TGTGCCAGCAGTTTTCTTACAGGGACTGGGGCCAACGTCCTGACTTTC. It specifies CASSFLTGTGANVLTF.